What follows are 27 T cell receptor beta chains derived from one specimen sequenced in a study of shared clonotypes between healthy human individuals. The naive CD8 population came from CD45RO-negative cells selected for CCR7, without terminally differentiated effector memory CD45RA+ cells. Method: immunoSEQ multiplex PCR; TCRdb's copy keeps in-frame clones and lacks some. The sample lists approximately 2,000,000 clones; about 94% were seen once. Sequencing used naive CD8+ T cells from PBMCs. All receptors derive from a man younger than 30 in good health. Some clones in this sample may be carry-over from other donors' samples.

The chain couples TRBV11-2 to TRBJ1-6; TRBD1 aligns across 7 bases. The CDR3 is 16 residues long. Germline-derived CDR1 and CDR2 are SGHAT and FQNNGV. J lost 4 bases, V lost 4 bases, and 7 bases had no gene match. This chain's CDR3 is CASSWSGTEYNSPLHF. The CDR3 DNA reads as TGTGCCAGCAGCTGGTCCGGGACAGAGTATAATTCACCCCTCCACTTT.

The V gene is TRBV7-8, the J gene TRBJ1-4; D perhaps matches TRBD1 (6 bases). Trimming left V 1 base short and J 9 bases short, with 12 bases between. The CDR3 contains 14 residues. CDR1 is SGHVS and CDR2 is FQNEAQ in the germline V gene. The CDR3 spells CASSLEVRGQKLFF. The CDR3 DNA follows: TGTGCCAGCAGCTTAGAGGTCAGGGGCCAAAAACTGTTTTTT.

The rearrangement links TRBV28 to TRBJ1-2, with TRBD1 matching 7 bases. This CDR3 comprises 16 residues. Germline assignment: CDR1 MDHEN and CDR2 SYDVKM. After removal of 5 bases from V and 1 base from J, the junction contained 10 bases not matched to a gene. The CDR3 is CASSSTGTDFNYGYTF. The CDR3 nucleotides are TGTGCCAGCAGTAGTACCGGGACAGATTTTAACTATGGCTACACCTTC.

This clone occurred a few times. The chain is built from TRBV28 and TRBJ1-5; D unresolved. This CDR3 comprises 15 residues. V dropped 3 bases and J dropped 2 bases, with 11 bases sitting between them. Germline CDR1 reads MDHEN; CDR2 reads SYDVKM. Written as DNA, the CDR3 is TGTGCCAGCAGTTTCTTCACCGGGGGCAATCAGCCCCAGCATTTT. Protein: CASSFFTGGNQPQHF.

The DNA for the CDR3 is TGTGCCAGCAGTGAAATTTTGGGGGGGGAGACCCAGTACTTC. This translates into CASSEILGGETQYF. The gene calls are TRBV2 and TRBJ2-5; 7 bases line up with TRBD2. This CDR3 contains 14 residues. With 2 bases clipped from V and 5 bases from J, the junction kept 5 bases outside the gene matches. CDR1 and CDR2 (germline): SNHLY, FYNNEI.

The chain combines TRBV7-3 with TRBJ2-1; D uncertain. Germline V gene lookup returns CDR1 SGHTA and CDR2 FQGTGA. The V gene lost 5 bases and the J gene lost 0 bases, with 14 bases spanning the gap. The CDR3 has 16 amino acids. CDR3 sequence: CASSGSSLSSYNEQFF. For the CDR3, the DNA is TGTGCCAGCAGCGGGTCTAGTCTGAGCTCCTACAATGAGCAGTTCTTC.

CDR3 nucleotide sequence: TGTGCCAGCAGTTACCGGGGGGCGGGAGAAAAACTGTTTTTT. This sequence encodes CASSYRGAGEKLFF. This chain links TRBV6-5 with TRBJ1-4; TRBD1 is a possible D gene (6 bases). The CDR3 runs 14 residues. Trimming took off 2 bases at V and 8 bases at J, with 12 bases between the two ends. Germline assignment: CDR1 MNHEY and CDR2 SVGAGI.

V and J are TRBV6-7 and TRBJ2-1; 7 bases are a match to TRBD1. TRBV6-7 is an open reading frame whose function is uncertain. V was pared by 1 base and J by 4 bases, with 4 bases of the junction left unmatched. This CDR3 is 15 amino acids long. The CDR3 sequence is CASSYWDSYYNEQFF. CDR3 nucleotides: TGTGCCAGCAGTTACTGGGACAGCTATTACAATGAGCAGTTCTTC.

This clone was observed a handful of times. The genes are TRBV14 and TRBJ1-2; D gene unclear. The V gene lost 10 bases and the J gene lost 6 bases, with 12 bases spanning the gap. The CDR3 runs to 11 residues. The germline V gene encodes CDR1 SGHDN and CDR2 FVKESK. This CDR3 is CATEGQDGYTF. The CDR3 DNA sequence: TGTGCCACCGAAGGGCAGGATGGCTACACCTTC.

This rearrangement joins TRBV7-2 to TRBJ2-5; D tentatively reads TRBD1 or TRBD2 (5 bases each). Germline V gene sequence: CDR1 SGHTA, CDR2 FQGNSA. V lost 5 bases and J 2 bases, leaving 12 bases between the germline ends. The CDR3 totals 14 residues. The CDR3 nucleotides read TGTGCCAGCAGCGTCCGGGACCCTCAAGAGACCCAGTACTTC. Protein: CASSVRDPQETQYF.

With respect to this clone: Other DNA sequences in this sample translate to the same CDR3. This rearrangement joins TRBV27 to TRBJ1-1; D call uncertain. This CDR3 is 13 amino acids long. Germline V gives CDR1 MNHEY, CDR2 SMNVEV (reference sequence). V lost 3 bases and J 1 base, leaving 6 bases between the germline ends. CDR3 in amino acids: CASSFSENTEAFF. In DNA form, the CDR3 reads TGTGCCAGCAGTTTCAGCGAGAACACTGAAGCTTTCTTT.

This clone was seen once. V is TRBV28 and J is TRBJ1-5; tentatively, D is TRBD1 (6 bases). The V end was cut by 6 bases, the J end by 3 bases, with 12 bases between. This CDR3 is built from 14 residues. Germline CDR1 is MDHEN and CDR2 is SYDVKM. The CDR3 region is CASSGQPINQPQHF. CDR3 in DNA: TGTGCCAGCAGCGGACAGCCGATCAATCAGCCCCAGCATTTT.

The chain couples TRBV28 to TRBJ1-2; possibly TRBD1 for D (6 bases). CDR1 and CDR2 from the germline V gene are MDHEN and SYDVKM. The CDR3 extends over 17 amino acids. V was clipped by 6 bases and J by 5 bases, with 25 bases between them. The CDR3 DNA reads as TGTGCCAGCAGCCCGGGAGTTGTCGGACAGTCCCTATATGGCTACACCTTC. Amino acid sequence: CASSPGVVGQSLYGYTF.

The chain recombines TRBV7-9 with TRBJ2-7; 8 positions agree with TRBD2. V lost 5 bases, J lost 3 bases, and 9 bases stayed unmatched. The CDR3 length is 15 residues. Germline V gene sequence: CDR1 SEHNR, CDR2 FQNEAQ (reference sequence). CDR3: CASSPGGTRLYEQYF. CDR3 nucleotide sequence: TGTGCCAGCAGCCCGGGCGGGACTAGACTCTACGAGCAGTACTTC.

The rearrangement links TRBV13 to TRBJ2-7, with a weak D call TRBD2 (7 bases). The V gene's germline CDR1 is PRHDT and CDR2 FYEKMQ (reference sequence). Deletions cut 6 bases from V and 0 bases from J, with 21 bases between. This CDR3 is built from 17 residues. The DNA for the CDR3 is TGTGCCAGCAGGAGTACCGTGGGGGGGCTGAGCTCCTACGAGCAGTACTTC. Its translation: CASRSTVGGLSSYEQYF.

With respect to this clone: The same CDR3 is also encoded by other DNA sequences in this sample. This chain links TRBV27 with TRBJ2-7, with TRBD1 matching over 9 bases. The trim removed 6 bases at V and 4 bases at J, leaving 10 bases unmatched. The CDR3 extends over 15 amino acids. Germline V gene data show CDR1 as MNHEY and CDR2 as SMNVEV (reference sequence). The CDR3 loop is CASSFTGTGLYEQYF. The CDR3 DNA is TGTGCCAGCAGCTTCACCGGGACAGGGCTTTACGAGCAGTACTTC.

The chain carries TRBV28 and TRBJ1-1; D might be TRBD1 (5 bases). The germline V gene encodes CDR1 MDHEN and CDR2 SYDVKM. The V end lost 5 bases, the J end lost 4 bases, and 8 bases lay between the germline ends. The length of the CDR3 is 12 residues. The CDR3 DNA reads TGTGCCAGCAGTCCCGACAGCACTGAAGCTTTCTTT. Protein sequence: CASSPDSTEAFF.

CDR3 sequence (DNA): TGCGCCAGCAGCCGTAACAGCGTTCCTCAAGAGACCCAGTACTTC. It yields the protein CASSRNSVPQETQYF. The chain combines TRBV5-1 with TRBJ2-5, with D unresolved. CDR1 and CDR2 from the germline V gene are SGHRS and YFSETQ. V lost 4 bases to trimming and J lost 2 bases, with 15 bases between them. This CDR3 has 15 amino acids.

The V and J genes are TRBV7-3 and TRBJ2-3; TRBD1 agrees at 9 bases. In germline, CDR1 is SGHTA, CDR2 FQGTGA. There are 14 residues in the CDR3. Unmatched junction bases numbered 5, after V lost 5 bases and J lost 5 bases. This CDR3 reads CASSQQGAGDTQYF. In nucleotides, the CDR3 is TGTGCCAGCAGCCAACAGGGGGCCGGAGATACGCAGTATTTT.

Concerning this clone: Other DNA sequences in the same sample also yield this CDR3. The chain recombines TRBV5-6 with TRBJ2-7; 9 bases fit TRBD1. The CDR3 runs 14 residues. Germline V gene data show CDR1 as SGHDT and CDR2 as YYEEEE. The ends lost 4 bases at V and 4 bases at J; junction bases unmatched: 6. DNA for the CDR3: TGTGCCAGCAGCCCCGGGACAGGGCCTTACGAGCAGTACTTC. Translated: CASSPGTGPYEQYF.

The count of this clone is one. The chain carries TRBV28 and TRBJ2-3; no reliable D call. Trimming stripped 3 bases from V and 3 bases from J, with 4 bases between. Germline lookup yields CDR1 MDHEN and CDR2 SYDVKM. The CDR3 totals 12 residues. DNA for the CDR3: TGTGCCAGCAGTTTTGAAACAGATACGCAGTATTTT. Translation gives CASSFETDTQYF.

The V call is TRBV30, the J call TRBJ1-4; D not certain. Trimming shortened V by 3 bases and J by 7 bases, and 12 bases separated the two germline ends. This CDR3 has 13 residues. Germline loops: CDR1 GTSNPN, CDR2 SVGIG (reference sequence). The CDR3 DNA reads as TGTGCCTGGAGCGAATGGATTGCTGAAAAACTGTTTTTT. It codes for CAWSEWIAEKLFF.

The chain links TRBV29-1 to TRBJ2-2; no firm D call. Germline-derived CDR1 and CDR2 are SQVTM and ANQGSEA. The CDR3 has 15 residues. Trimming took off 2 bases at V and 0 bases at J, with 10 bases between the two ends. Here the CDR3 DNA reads TGCAGCGTTGAACCGGGTCGGGCGAACACCGGGGAGCTGTTTTTT. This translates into CSVEPGRANTGELFF.

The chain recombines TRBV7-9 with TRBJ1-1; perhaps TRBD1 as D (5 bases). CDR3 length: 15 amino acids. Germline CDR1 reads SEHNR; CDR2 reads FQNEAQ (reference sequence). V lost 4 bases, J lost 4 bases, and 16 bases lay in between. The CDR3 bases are TGTGCCAGCAGCTCGCGCTTGGGGGGAGGCACTGAAGCTTTCTTT. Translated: CASSSRLGGGTEAFF.

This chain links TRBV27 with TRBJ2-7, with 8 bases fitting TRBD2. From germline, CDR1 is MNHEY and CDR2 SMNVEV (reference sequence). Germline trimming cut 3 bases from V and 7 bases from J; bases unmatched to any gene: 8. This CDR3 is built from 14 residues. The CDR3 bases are TGTGCCAGCAGTTTCTACGGGAGGGCCGGTGAGCAGTACTTC. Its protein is CASSFYGRAGEQYF.

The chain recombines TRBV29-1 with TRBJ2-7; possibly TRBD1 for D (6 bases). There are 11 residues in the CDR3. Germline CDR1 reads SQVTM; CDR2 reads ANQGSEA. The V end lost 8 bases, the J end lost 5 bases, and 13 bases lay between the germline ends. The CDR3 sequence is CSITQGHEQYF. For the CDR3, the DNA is TGCAGCATTACCCAGGGGCACGAGCAGTACTTC.

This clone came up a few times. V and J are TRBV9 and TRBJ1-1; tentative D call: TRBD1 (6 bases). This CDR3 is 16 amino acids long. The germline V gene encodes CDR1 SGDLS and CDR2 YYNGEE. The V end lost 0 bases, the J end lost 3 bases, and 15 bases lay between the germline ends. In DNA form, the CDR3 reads TGTGCCAGCAGCGTAGGTTCAGGGGCCCTTGACACTGAAGCTTTCTTT. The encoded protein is CASSVGSGALDTEAFF.